Each of the 13 T cell receptor beta chains below was sequenced from the same sample in a study of cytomegalovirus exposure and HLA in healthy donors. TCRdb's table, derived via immunoSEQ multiplex PCR, lists solely in-frame clones and lacks some. There are hundreds of thousands of clones in the sample; about nine tenths occur only once, and approximately 0.86% lies in the top ten. Material: PBMCs. The receptors were gathered from a woman between 18 and 29 years old in good health and CMV-seronegative.

V gene TRBV4-1 combines with J gene TRBJ2-7; D call uncertain. This CDR3 region has 13 residues. The V gene's germline CDR1 is MGHRA and CDR2 YSYEKL. Trimming removed 0 bases from V and 2 bases from J, with 5 bases in between. Written as DNA, the CDR3 is TGCGCCAGCAGCCAAGAGGGCCCCTACGAGCAGTACTTC. Translated: CASSQEGPYEQYF.

The chain links TRBV28 to TRBJ2-3; D may be TRBD1 (6 bases). The CDR3 has 14 residues. Germline assignment: CDR1 MDHEN and CDR2 SYDVKM. Trimming left V 6 bases short and J 6 bases short, with 16 bases between. In nucleotides, the CDR3 is TGTGCCAGCAGACTTTCAGGGGCCTGGGATACGCAGTATTTT. Protein: CASRLSGAWDTQYF.

DNA of the CDR3: TGTGCCAGCACCGGGGGTGGAGGAGATACGCAGTATTTT. It translates to CASTGGGGDTQYF. The V and J genes are TRBV28 and TRBJ2-3; the D gene is possibly TRBD2 (6 bases). V was clipped by 7 bases and J by 5 bases, with 13 bases between them. CDR1 is MDHEN and CDR2 is SYDVKM in the germline V gene. The CDR3 consists of 13 residues.

The chain carries TRBV6-5 and TRBJ2-7; 11 bases map to TRBD2. This CDR3 spans 16 amino acids. Germline V gene sequence: CDR1 MNHEY, CDR2 SVGAGI. The J segment lost 4 bases and the V segment lost 4 bases, leaving 9 bases of the junction unmatched. CDR3 region: CASSFGTSGVLYEQYF. The CDR3 bases are TGTGCCAGCAGTTTCGGGACTAGCGGTGTCTTATACGAGCAGTACTTC.

The V call is TRBV6-5, the J call TRBJ1-5; D possibly corresponds to TRBD1 (5 bases). The germline CDR1 and CDR2 sequences are MNHEY and SVGAGI. V lost 5 bases to trimming and J lost 0 bases, with 11 bases between them. The CDR3 extends over 15 amino acids. The CDR3 loop is CASSADSYSNQPQHF. Written as DNA, the CDR3 is TGTGCCAGCAGTGCCGACAGCTATAGCAATCAGCCCCAGCATTTT.

The rearrangement uses TRBV9 and TRBJ2-1; D might be TRBD2 (6 bases). Trimming removed 4 bases at V and 6 bases at J, with 14 bases between. Germline values: CDR1 SGDLS, CDR2 YYNGEE. The CDR3 length is 14 residues. The CDR3 nucleotides read TGTGCCAGCAGCACGGGACTCGCCCTCAATGAGCAGTTCTTC. This gives the protein CASSTGLALNEQFF.

The V gene is TRBV5-4, the J gene TRBJ2-5; D not resolved. The CDR3 sequence is 13 residues long. Germline values: CDR1 SGHNT, CDR2 YYREEE (reference sequence). V was pared by 2 bases and J by 1 base, with 6 bases between. CDR3 DNA: TGTGCCAGCAGCTTCAGTGTCCAAGAGACCCAGTACTTC. This encodes CASSFSVQETQYF.

The chain recombines TRBV5-1 with TRBJ1-6; tentative D call: TRBD1 (5 bases). The CDR3 covers 15 residues. The ends were cut back, 0 bases at V and 6 bases at J, with 10 bases in the middle. Germline V gene sequence: CDR1 SGHRS, CDR2 YFSETQ. Written as DNA, the CDR3 is TGCGCCAGCAGCTTGGCGGGGGATGGTAATTCACCCCTCCACTTT. Its protein is CASSLAGDGNSPLHF.

The chain joins TRBV29-1 to TRBJ1-4; a possible D gene is TRBD1 (5 bases). Per the germline V gene, CDR1 is SQVTM and CDR2 is ANQGSEA. Trimming pared 4 bases from V and 5 bases from J, leaving 8 bases between. The CDR3 is 12 amino acids. The CDR3 bases are TGCAGCGTTGCTCAGGGAAATGAAAAACTGTTTTTT. It codes for CSVAQGNEKLFF.

The rearrangement links TRBV5-1 to TRBJ1-1, with D unclear. Trimming shortened V by 0 bases and J by 1 base, and 10 bases separated the two germline ends. CDR1 is SGHRS and CDR2 is YFSETQ in the germline V gene. There are 15 residues in the CDR3. The CDR3 region has the DNA TGCGCCAGCAGCTTGGTTGGAGGCGCGAACACTGAAGCTTTCTTT. It encodes CASSLVGGANTEAFF.

This clone came up a few times. CDR3 sequence: CASRGDRGRQPQHF. CDR3 in DNA: TGTGCCAGCAGGGGCGACAGGGGGCGGCAGCCCCAGCATTTT. V usage is TRBV6-1 and J usage is TRBJ1-5, with 10 bases lining up with TRBD1. The V segment lost 6 bases and the J segment 7 bases; nucleotides outside the gene matches: 6. The CDR3 sequence is 14 residues long. Germline CDR1 reads MNHNS; CDR2 reads SASEGT.

The chain couples TRBV18 to TRBJ2-7; TRBD1 is a possible D gene (5 bases). Trimming left V 0 bases short and J 0 bases short, with 6 bases between. This CDR3 spans 14 amino acids. CDR1 and CDR2 (germline): KGHSH, LQKENI. CDR3 residues: CASSPPDISYEQYF. The DNA for the CDR3 is TGTGCCAGCTCACCACCGGACATCTCCTACGAGCAGTACTTC.

The chain uses TRBV7-9 and TRBJ1-1, with D perhaps matching TRBD1 (5 bases). The CDR3 contains 14 residues. V dropped 5 bases and J dropped 11 bases, with 21 bases sitting between them. The germline gives CDR1 SEHNR, CDR2 FQNEAQ (reference sequence). The DNA of the CDR3 is TGTGCCAGCAGCCCCCGTGGAGGGGACGGCAGGGCTTTCTTT. Amino acid sequence: CASSPRGGDGRAFF.